Presented here are 11 T cell receptor beta chains from one specimen sequenced in a study of T-cell reconstitution after alpha-beta-depleted transplantation in children. The TCRbeta library was prepared with unique molecular identifiers. Via MiXCR, TCRdb re-called the PCR reads, giving one row per CDR3 protein. The data contain approximately 800,000 distinct CDR3 sequences, 16% of them singletons. The specimen comprised PBMCs, mostly from graft donor cells, sampled 360 days after TCRalphabeta/CD19-depleted stem cell transplant. These receptor sequences come from a male patient younger than 18 who had a stem cell transplant for acute lymphoblastic leukemia, so the T cells may come from the graft donor.

The chain carries TRBV19 and TRBJ2-2; no reliable D call. Germline values: CDR1 LNHDA, CDR2 SQIVND (reference sequence). V gave up 6 bases and J gave up 7 bases, with 12 bases separating them. The CDR3 has 13 amino acids. This chain's CDR3 is CASSFSMVGELFF. CDR3 coding DNA: TGTGCCAGTAGCTTTAGCATGGTCGGGGAGCTGTTTTTT.

This clonotype was found a few times. This chain connects TRBV7-9 to TRBJ2-5; 11 nucleotides match TRBD2. Looked up from germline, CDR1 is SEHNR and CDR2 is FQNEAQ (reference sequence). V lost 4 bases to trimming and J lost 2 bases; unmatched junction nucleotides: 6. This CDR3 is 16 amino acids long. The CDR3 region has the DNA TGTGCCAGCAGCTGGGGACTAGCGGCAATTCAAGAGACCCAGTACTTC. Translated: CASSWGLAAIQETQYF.

The rearrangement joins TRBV12-3 or TRBV12-4 to TRBJ2-2; D not certain. Trimming removed 2 bases from V and 6 bases from J, with 10 bases in between. The CDR3 totals 14 residues. The CDR3 DNA reads TGTGCCAGCAGTTTACGACCCCACGCCGGGGAGCTGTTTTTT. It codes for CASSLRPHAGELFF.

A few counts support this clonotype. In DNA, the CDR3 is TGCGCCAGCAGCCTAGTTGACAGGGGCAACTACGAGCAGTACTTC. It encodes CASSLVDRGNYEQYF. This chain joins TRBV4-1 and TRBJ2-7, with TRBD1 matching over 8 bases. The CDR3 runs to 15 residues. The germline CDR1 and CDR2 sequences are MGHRA and YSYEKL. Trimming cost V 4 bases and J 3 bases; bases outside gene matches: 8.

This clonotype was counted a few times. The J gene is TRBJ1-2, the V gene TRBV14; D not certain. The germline V gene has CDR1 SGHDN and CDR2 FVKESK. The ends were cut back, 2 bases at V and 6 bases at J, with 25 bases in the middle. This CDR3 is built from 18 residues. The CDR3 region is CASSQRLARRTIENGYTF. CDR3 DNA sequence: TGTGCCAGCAGCCAACGGCTGGCAAGGAGGACTATAGAGAATGGCTACACCTTC.

This clonotype was seen a handful of times. The chain links TRBV2 to TRBJ2-1; 11 nucleotides match TRBD2. CDR3 length equals 15 residues. The trim removed 7 bases at V and 0 bases at J, leaving 2 bases unmatched. Germline CDR1 reads SNHLY; CDR2 reads FYNNEI. The CDR3 reads CASKGLAVSYNEQFF. The CDR3 DNA is TGTGCCAGCAAGGGACTAGCGGTCTCCTACAATGAGCAGTTCTTC.

This clonotype was observed a handful of times. The V call is TRBV20-1, the J call TRBJ2-7; 10 bases are a match to TRBD2. The CDR3 is 14 amino acids. Trimming removed 5 bases from V and 0 bases from J; junction bases left unmatched: 4. CDR1 and CDR2 (germline): DFQATT, SNEGSKA (reference sequence). The CDR3 sequence is CSALLAGASYEQYF. The CDR3 coding sequence is TGCAGTGCTCTTCTAGCGGGAGCCTCCTACGAGCAGTACTTC.

This chain uses TRBV5-1 with TRBJ1-1, with D possibly matching TRBD1 (6 bases). Between the trimmed V and J ends, which lost 0 bases and 0 bases, there was a span of 15 bases. Looked up from germline, CDR1 is SGHRS and CDR2 is YFSETQ. The CDR3 is made up of 17 amino acids. CDR3 residues: CASSLALTGNMNTEAFF. The CDR3 region has the DNA TGCGCCAGCAGCTTGGCTCTCACAGGGAATATGAACACTGAAGCTTTCTTT.

The chain carries TRBV2 and TRBJ2-7, with 10 nucleotides matching TRBD2. V lost 10 bases and J lost 2; bases outside the gene matches: 17. Germline CDR1 is SNHLY and CDR2 is FYNNEI. This CDR3 spans 17 amino acids. CDR3 amino acids: CAINKDSGTSVPYEQYF. CDR3 nucleotides: TGTGCCATCAATAAAGATTCCGGGACTAGCGTACCCTACGAGCAGTACTTC. The full variable domain, completed using reference TRBV2 and TRBJ2-7, is EPEVTQTPSHQVTQMGQEVILRCVPISNHLYFYWYRQILGQKVEFLVSFYNNEISEKSEIFDDQFSVERPDGSNFTLKIRSTKLEDSAMYFCAINKDSGTSVPYEQYFGPGTRLTVT.

This clonotype was detected a few times. Mismatch with germline at one junction end may stem from a read error. This CDR3 is CSARDRWPGGSGIF. The CDR3 region has the DNA TGCAGTGCTAGAGATCGATGGCCTGGCGGGAGTGGGATTTTT. The chain couples TRBV20-1 to TRBJ2-3; 7 bases are shared with TRBD2. The CDR3 contains 14 residues. Germline CDR1 DFQATT, CDR2 SNEGSKA (reference sequence).

This clonotype has a count of ten or more. The chain combines TRBV12-3 or TRBV12-4 with TRBJ2-7; D gene ambiguous. The V end lost 2 bases, the J end lost 9 bases, and 8 bases lay between the germline ends. The CDR3 spans 11 residues. The CDR3, as DNA: TGTGCCAGCAGTTTAAGAACGGGGCAGTACTTC. It specifies CASSLRTGQYF.